The rows below give T cell receptor beta chains drawn from one sample of a study of Graves' ophthalmopathy and Graves' hyperthyroidism. Each CDR3 protein gets one entry after TCRdb re-called the multiplex PCR reads with MiXCR. The sample records around 1,200,000 distinct CDR3 sequences, around a third being singletons. The sample comprised peripheral blood or thyroid tissue (not recorded which). Source of these receptors: an adult man with Graves' hyperthyroidism. The CDR3 runs from the conserved cysteine through the conserved F or W. A D gene is named only where the DNA matches it firmly. For some rows the clone size is stated as once, few or many, or as a class when expanded; others skip it.

v_gene	abundance	d_gene	j_gene	CDR3nt	CDR3aa
TRBV9	NA	NA	TRBJ2-7	TGTGCCAGCAGCGTAGGGGCGGAATACGAGCAGTACTTC	CASSVGAEYEQYF
TRBV25-1	many	TRBD1	TRBJ2-7	TGTGCCAGCAGGGATCACAGGGGTGGGTCCTACGAGCAGTACTTC	CASRDHRGGSYEQYF
TRBV7-6	many	TRBD2	TRBJ2-7	TGTGCCAGCAGCCCCACCGGGGTGCGGGAGGACGAGCAGTACTTC	CASSPTGVREDEQYF
TRBV6-6	many	TRBD1	TRBJ2-7	TGTGCCAGCAGTTACGCCGGGACAGGGTCCTACGAGCAGTACTTC	CASSYAGTGSYEQYF
TRBV5-1	many	NA	TRBJ2-7	TGCGCCAGCAGCTTGTCCGGGGACGAGCAGTACTTC	CASSLSGDEQYF
TRBV7-9	many	NA	TRBJ2-7	TGTGCCAGCAGCTTAGGGGATTTGGCCTACGAGCAGTACTTC	CASSLGDLAYEQYF
TRBV6-5	NA	NA	TRBJ2-7	TGTGCCAGCAGGGCCCCGGGGGAGCAGTACTTC	CASRAPGEQYF
TRBV7-8	many	NA	TRBJ1-5	TGTGCCAGCAGCTTTTACCAGGGCCGCAATCAGCCCCAGCATTTT	CASSFYQGRNQPQHF
TRBV11-3	NA	NA	TRBJ2-2	TGTGCCAGCAGCCTAGGGGTAAACGGGGAGCTGTTTTTT	CASSLGVNGELFF
TRBV20-1	many	NA	TRBJ2-2	TGCAGTGCTAGATTAGCAGGGGTCAACACCGGGGAGCTGTTTTTT	CSARLAGVNTGELFF
TRBV19	NA	TRBD1	TRBJ1-1	TGTGCCAGTAATGAACAGGGGGTTCTGAACACTGAAGCTTTCTTT	CASNEQGVLNTEAFF